This record looks at one T cell receptor (beta chain) sequence and its context. As yet, its antigen is unknown. These data come from a study of PD-1 blockade in classical Hodgkin lymphoma. Study observations and caveats: TCR diversity in CD4+, not CD8+, cells rose significantly by C4D1.

The V gene's germline CDR1 is SGHNT and CDR2 YYREEE (reference sequence). V dropped 0 bases and J dropped 0 bases, with 6 bases sitting between them. The CDR3 contains 14 residues. Measured with immunoSEQ multiplex PCR; TCRdb has only the in-frame clones, and not every one. The data show approximately 160,000 clones, with just under 80% seen just once and roughly 9.2% held by the top ten. Each of the patients experienced relapse following autologous stem cell transplantation, and their brentuximab vedotin exposure differed. V usage is TRBV5-4 and J usage is TRBJ2-5; unclear D gene. The source material was peripheral blood mononuclear cells (PBMCs), sampled before the second cycle of nivolumab. This TCR was sampled from a human donor with classical Hodgkin lymphoma. CDR3 sequence reads: CASSLGADQETQYF. DNA of the CDR3: TGTGCCAGCAGCTTGGGGGCAGACCAAGAGACCCAGTACTTC.